This T cell receptor beta chain was obtained from a study of Graves' ophthalmopathy and Graves' hyperthyroidism. CDR3 size: 15 residues. The germline gives CDR1 SEHNR, CDR2 FQNEAQ (reference sequence). V was cut by 5 bases and J by 4 bases, with 17 bases left in between. This clonotype has just a few counts. Antigen: not known. This may be a read error, as it is one base from a much larger clone. Hyperthyroidism in these 18- to 65-year-old patients was newly diagnosed, lasting under 2 months. Diagnosis was based on clinical symptoms, serum thyroxine, TRAb, thyroid ultrasound and orbital computed tomography. General study findings and limits: Ophthalmopathy progression was predicted with 70.59% sensitivity and roughly 79% specificity. Ophthalmopathy versus stable hyperthyroidism: 13-signature model gave around 90% sensitivity, less than 82% specificity.

Transcripts of RNA were the source for amplifying TCR beta CDR3 regions. The first-round RT-PCR employed HTBI primers together with the Qiagen OneStep RT-PCR kit. A multiplex PCR was then performed as the second round. TCRdb independently ran MiXCR on the multiplex PCR reads; one entry per CDR3 protein. This table has 900,000 to 1,200,000 distinct CDR3 sequences, 36% appearing once. This TCR was recovered from an adult man with Graves' hyperthyroidism. The J gene is TRBJ2-5, the V gene TRBV7-9; D tentatively reads TRBD1 or TRBD2 (5 bases each). Material for sequencing was peripheral blood or thyroid tissue (not recorded which). The CDR3 region has the DNA TGTGCCAGCAGCCACGGGGCAGGTGGTGGAGAGACCCAGTACTTC. It codes for CASSHGAGGGETQYF.